Listed here is a single TCR beta chain. The data were produced by immunoSEQ multiplex PCR, yet TCRdb's version contains in-frame clones alone and is incomplete. The sample includes a few hundred thousand clones, over 75% of them seen just once. Germline V gene lookup returns CDR1 SGHTA and CDR2 FQGNSA. The CDR3 sequence is 15 residues long. V was cut by 5 bases and J by 3 bases, with 15 bases left in between. The data derive from a study of blood T cell repertoires in COVID-19. Source material: peripheral blood. The sequence derives from a human donor in a cohort sampled during active COVID-19. The gene calls are TRBV7-2 and TRBJ2-3, with D unclear. In DNA, the CDR3 is TGTGCCAGCAGCCCTATAGCATTGGTTACAGATACGCAGTATTTT. The encoded protein is CASSPIALVTDTQYF. Using reference TRBV7-2 and TRBJ2-3 for the parts outside the CDR3, the full variable domain is GAGVSQSPSNKVTEKGKDVELRCDPISGHTALYWYRQSLGQGLEFLIYFQGNSAPDKSGLPSDRFSAERTGGSVSTLTIQRTQQEDSAVYLCASSPIALVTDTQYFGPGTRLTVL.